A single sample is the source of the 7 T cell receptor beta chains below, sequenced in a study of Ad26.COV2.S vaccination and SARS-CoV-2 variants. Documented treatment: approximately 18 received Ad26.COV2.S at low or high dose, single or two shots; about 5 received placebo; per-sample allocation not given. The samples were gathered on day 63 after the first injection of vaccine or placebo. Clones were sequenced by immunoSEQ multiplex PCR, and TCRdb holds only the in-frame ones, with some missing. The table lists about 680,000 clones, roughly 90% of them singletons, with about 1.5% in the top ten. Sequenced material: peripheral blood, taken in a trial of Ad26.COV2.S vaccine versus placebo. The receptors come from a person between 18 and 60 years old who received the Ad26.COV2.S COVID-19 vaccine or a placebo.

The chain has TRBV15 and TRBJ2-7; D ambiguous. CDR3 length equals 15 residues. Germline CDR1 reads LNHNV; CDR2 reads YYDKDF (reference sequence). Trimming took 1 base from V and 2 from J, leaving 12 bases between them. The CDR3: CATSRGGTVTYEQYF. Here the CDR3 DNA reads TGTGCCACCAGCAGAGGTGGAACAGTTACCTACGAGCAGTACTTC.

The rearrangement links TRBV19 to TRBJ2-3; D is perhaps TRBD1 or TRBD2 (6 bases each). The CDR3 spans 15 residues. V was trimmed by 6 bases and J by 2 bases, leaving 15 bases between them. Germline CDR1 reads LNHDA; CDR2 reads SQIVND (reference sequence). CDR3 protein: CASSTQGRFTDTQYF. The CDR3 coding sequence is TGTGCCAGTAGCACCCAGGGGAGGTTCACAGATACGCAGTATTTT.

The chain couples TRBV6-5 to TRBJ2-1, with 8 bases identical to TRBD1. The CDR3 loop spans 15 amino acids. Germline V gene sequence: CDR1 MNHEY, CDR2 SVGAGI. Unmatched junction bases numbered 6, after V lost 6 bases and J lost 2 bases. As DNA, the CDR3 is TGTGCCAGCAGCGCCGCAGGGGGCGCCTACAATGAGCAGTTCTTC. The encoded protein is CASSAAGGAYNEQFF.

The CDR3 bases are TGTGCCAGCAGTTCCAGGGTCGGGCGAGAGACCCAGTACTTC. Translation: CASSSRVGRETQYF. J is TRBJ2-5 and V is TRBV7-2; maybe TRBD1 (5 bases). Looked up from germline, CDR1 is SGHTA and CDR2 is FQGNSA. Deletions cut 6 bases from V and 4 bases from J, with 15 bases between. There are 14 residues in the CDR3.

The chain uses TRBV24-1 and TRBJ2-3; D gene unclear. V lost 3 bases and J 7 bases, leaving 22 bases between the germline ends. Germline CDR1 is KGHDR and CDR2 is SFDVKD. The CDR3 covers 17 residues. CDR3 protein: CATSDTSASARRNTQYF. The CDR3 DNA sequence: TGTGCCACCAGTGATACGTCAGCGAGCGCGAGGAGAAATACGCAGTATTTT.

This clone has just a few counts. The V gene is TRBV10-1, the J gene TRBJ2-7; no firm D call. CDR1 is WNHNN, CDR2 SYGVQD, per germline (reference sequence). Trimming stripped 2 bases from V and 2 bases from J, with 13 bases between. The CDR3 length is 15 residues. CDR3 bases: TGCGCCAGCAGTGAGACCAGTCGAGGTACCTACGAGCAGTACTTC. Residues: CASSETSRGTYEQYF.

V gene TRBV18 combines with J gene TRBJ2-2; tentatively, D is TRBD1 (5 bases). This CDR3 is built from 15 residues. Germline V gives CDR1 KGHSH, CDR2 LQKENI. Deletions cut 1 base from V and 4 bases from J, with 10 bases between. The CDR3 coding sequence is TGTGCCAGCTCACCACTAGGGGCGGCCACCGGGGAGCTGTTTTTT. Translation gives CASSPLGAATGELFF.